Following are 25 T cell receptor beta chains from one sample sequenced in a study of vaccination and CD4 T cells after COVID-19. Antigens for these TCRs are unknown. Sequenced with the Oncomine TCR Beta short-read assay was DNA taken from cultured CD4+ T cells. Investigators isolated genomic DNA from cultured CD4+ T cells. TCRdb reprocessed the PCR reads via MiXCR and lists one record per CDR3 protein. This table holds roughly 11,000 distinct CDR3 sequences, about 39% found once. Sample treatment: roughly 10-day PBMC culture with coronavirus spike peptide pools or control peptides (ViraFEST assay). According to the study, CD4+ T cells from the unexposed donor were gathered ahead of the COVID-19 pandemic (2011-2018). Sequences were obtained from CD4+ T cells from blood, cultured in vitro. The receptors were gathered from a human donor in good health.

This clonotype showed up just a few times. The rearrangement links TRBV19 to TRBJ1-6; 7 bases are a match to TRBD1. In germline, CDR1 is LNHDA, CDR2 SQIVND (reference sequence). CDR3 length: 15 residues. The junction had 2 bases not matched to a gene; V was cut back by 3 bases and J by 3 bases. In DNA form, the CDR3 reads TGTGCCAGTAGTATGGGACAGTTCTATAATTCACCCCTCCACTTT. Translating it yields CASSMGQFYNSPLHF.

The chain is built from TRBV9 and TRBJ2-5, with D maybe TRBD1 (5 bases). This CDR3 comprises 13 residues. Trimming shortened V by 3 bases and J by 7 bases, and 13 bases separated the two germline ends. CDR1 and CDR2 (germline): SGDLS, YYNGEE. CDR3 sequence reads: CASSAQEGVTQYF. The DNA of the CDR3 is TGTGCCAGCAGCGCCCAGGAAGGGGTGACCCAGTACTTC.

CDR3 nucleotide sequence: TGCGCCAGCAGCTCACAGGCAGGCCCGAACACTGAAGCTTTCTTT. This sequence encodes CASSSQAGPNTEAFF. The rearrangement links TRBV4-1 to TRBJ1-1, with D possibly matching TRBD1 (5 bases). Germline V CDR1 and CDR2: MGHRA, YSYEKL. This CDR3 contains 15 residues. Trimming cost V 5 bases and J 1 base, with 14 bases left between them.

This clonotype is classed as medium-sized. This chain joins TRBV20-1 and TRBJ1-5; 7 bases fit TRBD1. This CDR3 is built from 16 residues. The germline gives CDR1 DFQATT, CDR2 SNEGSKA (reference sequence). J gave up 7 bases and V 0 bases, and 12 bases lay outside the gene matches. CDR3 nucleotides: TGCAGTGCTAGAGATCCTCAGGGGGTGATAGGGCAGCCCCAGCATTTT. Translating gives CSARDPQGVIGQPQHF.

The CDR3 loop reads CASTSLGGATEAFF. CDR3 DNA: TGTGCCAGCACCTCTCTCGGGGGGGCTACTGAAGCTTTCTTT. The chain couples TRBV7-2 to TRBJ1-1, with D possibly TRBD1 on 6 matching bases. There are 14 residues in the CDR3. Deletions cut 7 bases from V and 5 bases from J, with 17 bases between. The germline V gene has CDR1 SGHTA and CDR2 FQGNSA.

This chain joins TRBV6-5 and TRBJ1-4; D may be TRBD1 (5 bases). CDR1 is MNHEY and CDR2 is SVGAGI in the germline V gene. V lost 2 bases, J lost 8 bases, and 15 bases lay in between. This CDR3 has 15 amino acids. The CDR3 loop reads CASSYRGQGLEKLFF. DNA for the CDR3: TGTGCCAGCAGTTACCGTGGTCAGGGACTCGAAAAACTGTTTTTT.

This clonotype was counted once. V and J are TRBV5-1 and TRBJ2-7, with 12 bases that match TRBD1. CDR3 length equals 14 residues. Germline CDR1 and CDR2: SGHRS and YFSETQ. V shed 3 bases and J 5 bases; nucleotides not matched to a gene: 3. For the CDR3, the DNA is TGCGCCAGCAGCTCCGGGACAGGGGGCCACGAGCAGTACTTC. Its translation is CASSSGTGGHEQYF.

This clonotype was found a few times. The V and J genes are TRBV6-2 or TRBV6-3 and TRBJ2-6; D is unclear. The germline gives CDR1 MNHEY, CDR2 SVGEGT. This CDR3 is built from 15 residues. V lost 6 bases and J lost 0, with 9 bases in between. The chain's CDR3 is CASSPADSGANVLTF. As DNA, the CDR3 is TGTGCCAGCAGCCCCGCGGACTCTGGGGCCAACGTCCTGACTTTC.

This clonotype was seen a few times. The chain joins TRBV7-2 to TRBJ2-1; 8 bases match TRBD2. Germline CDR1 and CDR2: SGHTA and FQGNSA. Trimming removed 0 bases from V and 7 bases from J; junction bases left unmatched: 8. CDR3 size: 16 residues. The CDR3 reads CASSLASGTSRNEQFF. CDR3 in DNA: TGTGCCAGCAGCTTAGCTTCCGGGACTAGTCGAAATGAGCAGTTCTTC.

This clonotype occurred a few times. Germline is not matched at one junction end, which may reflect a read error. The genes are TRBV6-1 and TRBJ1-6, with D maybe TRBD1 (5 bases). The CDR3 spans 12 residues. In germline, CDR1 is MNHNS, CDR2 SASEGT. Here the CDR3 reads CAGRVVGSPLHF. Here the CDR3 DNA reads TGTGCCGGCAGGGTGGTAGGATCACCCCTCCACTTT.

In this sample, this clonotype turned up a few times. This sequence joins TRBV20-1 and TRBJ1-2; D is uncertain. The CDR3 has 13 residues. Trimming shortened V by 0 bases and J by 1 base, and 6 bases separated the two germline ends. CDR1 DFQATT and CDR2 SNEGSKA come from the germline V gene (reference sequence). The CDR3 sequence: CSARDGSNYGYTF. The CDR3, as DNA: TGCAGTGCTAGAGATGGTAGTAACTATGGCTACACCTTC.

The gene calls are TRBV20-1 and TRBJ2-1; perhaps TRBD2 as D (6 bases). Germline CDR1 reads DFQATT; CDR2 reads SNEGSKA (reference sequence). This CDR3 has 19 residues. V was trimmed by 0 bases and J by 0 bases, leaving 21 bases between them. CDR3 sequence reads: CSARDPPRERTSSYNEQFF. CDR3 nucleotides: TGCAGTGCTAGAGATCCCCCCCGGGAGCGTACTAGCTCCTACAATGAGCAGTTCTTC.

This clonotype occurred once. V usage is TRBV20-1 and J usage is TRBJ1-4; no firm D call. Germline values: CDR1 DFQATT, CDR2 SNEGSKA (reference sequence). The CDR3 covers 12 residues. V was trimmed by 3 bases and J by 4 bases, leaving 6 bases between them. Here the CDR3 reads CSASTDNEKLFF. DNA for the CDR3: TGCAGTGCTAGTACAGATAATGAAAAACTGTTTTTT.

The J gene is TRBJ2-3, the V gene TRBV19; 9 positions agree with TRBD1. Germline CDR1 and CDR2: LNHDA and SQIVND (reference sequence). The CDR3 spans 15 residues. The V gene end was trimmed by 1 base and the J gene end by 1 base; junction bases not matched to a gene: 0. The CDR3 reads CASSIGTGGTDTQYF. The CDR3, as DNA: TGTGCCAGTAGTATAGGGACAGGGGGCACAGATACGCAGTATTTT.

Relative to its sample, this clonotype is medium-sized. The gene calls are TRBV6-2 or TRBV6-3 and TRBJ2-7; D is ambiguous. Germline loops: CDR1 MNHEY, CDR2 SVGEGT. V dropped 5 bases and J dropped 8 bases, with 13 bases sitting between them. The CDR3 is 12 residues long. The CDR3 nucleotides are TGTGCCAGCAGTCTTAACCAGCACAAGCAGTACTTC. It is translated as CASSLNQHKQYF.

The genes are TRBV7-2 and TRBJ2-3, with 8 bases aligning to TRBD2. With 7 bases clipped from V and 8 bases from J, the junction kept 11 bases outside the gene matches. The germline gives CDR1 SGHTA, CDR2 FQGNSA. The CDR3 is 14 amino acids. The CDR3 DNA reads TGTGCCAGCAAGGCGGGAGGCCGTTGGGGTACGCAGTATTTT. This translates into CASKAGGRWGTQYF. The variable domain in full, completed from reference TRBV7-2 and TRBJ2-3, reads GAGVSQSPSNKVTEKGKDVELRCDPISGHTALYWYRQSLGQGLEFLIYFQGNSAPDKSGLPSDRFSAERTGGSVSTLTIQRTQQEDSAVYLCASKAGGRWGTQYFGPGTRLTVL.

The chain links TRBV30 to TRBJ1-1; D uncertain. This CDR3 comprises 13 residues. V lost 3 bases and J lost 5, with 13 bases in between. Germline CDR1 is GTSNPN and CDR2 is SVGIG (reference sequence). This CDR3 reads CAWSGAQATEAFF. For the CDR3, the DNA is TGTGCCTGGAGCGGAGCTCAAGCGACTGAAGCTTTCTTT. The full variable domain, its missing parts supplied by reference TRBV30 and TRBJ1-1, is SQTIHQWPATLVQPVGSPLSLECTVEGTSNPNLYWYRQAAGRGLQLLFYSVGIGQISSEVPQNLSASRPQDRQFILSSKKLLLSDSGFYLCAWSGAQATEAFFGQGTRLTVV.

This clonotype was counted between two and nine times. CDR3 protein: CASSLVDRAQETQYF. CDR3 DNA sequence: TGTGCCAGCAGCTTAGTGGACAGAGCCCAAGAGACCCAGTACTTC. V gene TRBV7-2 combines with J gene TRBJ2-5; tentative D call: TRBD1 (6 bases). Germline V gene data show CDR1 as SGHTA and CDR2 as FQGNSA. CDR3 length equals 15 residues. Deletions cut 1 base from V and 1 base from J, with 10 bases between.

This clonotype occurred a few times. The gene calls are TRBV2 and TRBJ2-3; the D gene is possibly TRBD2 (6 bases). CDR1 and CDR2 (germline): SNHLY, FYNNEI. The CDR3 extends over 13 amino acids. Trimming removed 8 bases from V and 1 base from J, with 10 bases in between. The CDR3 loop reads CASRRGGTDTQYF. The CDR3 coding sequence is TGTGCCAGCCGGAGGGGCGGCACAGATACGCAGTATTTT.

The rearrangement joins TRBV10-3 to TRBJ2-7; TRBD1 might be the D (6 bases). The CDR3 totals 14 residues. The V end was cut by 3 bases, the J end by 4 bases, with 13 bases between. Germline CDR1 ENHRY, CDR2 SYGVKD. The CDR3 DNA is TGTGCCATCAGTGAACAGGGCCCCCGATACGAGCAGTACTTC. Protein: CAISEQGPRYEQYF.

The chain joins TRBV15 to TRBJ2-7; TRBD1 aligns across 8 bases. CDR1 LNHNV and CDR2 YYDKDF come from the germline V gene (reference sequence). This CDR3 contains 17 residues. The junction had 10 bases not matched to a gene; V was cut back by 0 bases and J by 3 bases. CDR3 in amino acids: CATSRDRTGIGVYEQYF. Here the CDR3 DNA reads TGTGCCACCAGCAGAGATAGGACAGGGATCGGGGTCTACGAGCAGTACTTC.

The rearrangement joins TRBV6-4 to TRBJ2-3, with 11 nucleotides matching TRBD2. This CDR3 spans 15 amino acids. The V gene's germline CDR1 is MRHNA and CDR2 SNTAGT. V shed 0 bases, J shed 4 bases, and the junction held 0 bases outside the gene matches. In DNA, the CDR3 is TGTGCCAGCAGTGACTCACTAGCGGGAGCAGATACGCAGTATTTT. Translating gives CASSDSLAGADTQYF.

The chain recombines TRBV15 with TRBJ2-7, with TRBD2 matching over 9 bases. The germline V gene has CDR1 LNHNV and CDR2 YYDKDF (reference sequence). Trimming removed 0 bases from V and 6 bases from J; junction bases left unmatched: 6. The CDR3 loop spans 15 amino acids. This CDR3 reads CATSREVAGDGEQYF. CDR3 nucleotides: TGTGCCACCAGCAGAGAGGTAGCGGGAGACGGCGAGCAGTACTTC. The full variable domain, with the rest looked up from reference TRBV15 and TRBJ2-7, is DAMVIQNPRYQVTQFGKPVTLSCSQTLNHNVMYWYQQKSSQAPKLLFHYYDKDFNNEADTPDNFQSRRPNTSFCFLDIRSPGLGDTAMYLCATSREVAGDGEQYFGPGTRLTVT.

In this sample, this clonotype is medium-sized. V and J are TRBV15 and TRBJ1-2; D gene uncertain. The CDR3 consists of 14 residues. V gave up 3 bases and J gave up 1 base, with 9 bases separating them. Germline V gives CDR1 LNHNV, CDR2 YYDKDF (reference sequence). CDR3 amino acids: CATSRAGINYGYTF. The DNA for the CDR3 is TGTGCCACCAGCAGGGCCGGGATTAACTATGGCTACACCTTC.

V is TRBV28 and J is TRBJ1-3, with a possible D match to TRBD1 (5 bases). There are 15 residues in the CDR3. The germline CDR1 and CDR2 sequences are MDHEN and SYDVKM. Trimming took 2 bases from V and 1 from J, leaving 9 bases between them. The CDR3 DNA reads TGTGCCAGCAGTTTACAACAGGAATCTGGAAACACCATATATTTT. Its translation is CASSLQQESGNTIYF.